Listed here are 24 T cell receptor beta chains from one sample, sequenced in a study of blood T cell repertoires in COVID-19 (dated by TCRdb to between 2020 and 2021). To prepare the library, the immunoSEQ multiplex PCR assay was applied. This is the immuneACCESS table as TCRdb keeps it, with only in-frame sequences that have V and J called. A part of the clones is gone; compared with another copy, unresolved V genes explain less than half, and the rest is unexplained. This sample holds 100,000 to 120,000 clones; 85% were observed only once. The ten largest clones add up to around 4.5% of the sample. The material sequenced was peripheral blood. Source of these receptors: a man aged 45-65 years with acute or convalescent COVID-19.

The chain is built from TRBV29-1 and TRBJ2-5; the match to TRBD1 covers 8 bases. Unmatched junction bases numbered 6, after V lost 4 bases and J lost 5 bases. The CDR3 consists of 13 residues. Germline V gene sequence: CDR1 SQVTM, CDR2 ANQGSEA. CDR3 in DNA: TGCAGCGTTGGGACAGGGTTTGGGGAGACCCAGTACTTC. It specifies CSVGTGFGETQYF.

The rearrangement links TRBV27 to TRBJ1-2; the match to TRBD1 covers 9 bases. The CDR3 loop spans 14 amino acids. From germline, CDR1 is MNHEY and CDR2 SMNVEV (reference sequence). V trimming: 6 bases; J trimming: 6 bases; junction bases outside the gene matches: 8. DNA of the CDR3: TGTGCCAGCAGAAACCGGGACAGGGTAAATGGCTACACCTTC. This gives the protein CASRNRDRVNGYTF.

V and J are TRBV2 and TRBJ1-2, with TRBD1 matching over 11 bases. CDR1 SNHLY and CDR2 FYNNEI come from the germline V gene. CDR3 length equals 14 residues. The V segment lost 6 bases and the J segment 7 bases; nucleotides outside the gene matches: 7. CDR3 residues: CASRSDRGRFGYTF. The CDR3, as DNA: TGTGCCAGCAGGTCGGACAGGGGGCGCTTTGGCTACACCTTC.

V gene TRBV9 combines with J gene TRBJ2-7; TRBD1 matches at 8 bases. The CDR3 is 13 amino acids. The ends lost 3 bases at V and 7 bases at J; junction bases unmatched: 6. The germline CDR1 and CDR2 sequences are SGDLS and YYNGEE. In DNA, the CDR3 is TGTGCCAGCAGCGGACAGGGGACTGGAGAGCAGTACTTC. This encodes CASSGQGTGEQYF. Full variable domain (remainder filled in from reference TRBV9 and TRBJ2-7): DSGVTQTPKHLITATGQRVTLRCSPRSGDLSVYWYQQSLDQGLQFLIQYYNGEERAKGNILERFSAQQFPDLHSELNLSSLELGDSALYFCASSGQGTGEQYFGPGTRLTVT.

This chain links TRBV5-6 with TRBJ1-2; 12 bases map to TRBD1. The V segment lost 4 bases and the J segment 4 bases; nucleotides outside the gene matches: 5. This CDR3 comprises 15 residues. Germline V CDR1 and CDR2: SGHDT, YYEEEE. The CDR3 nucleotides are TGTGCCAGCAGCCCGGGGACAGGGGGCAGCTATGGCTACACCTTC. Encoded protein: CASSPGTGGSYGYTF.

This chain joins TRBV30 and TRBJ1-4; D gene unclear. In germline, CDR1 is GTSNPN, CDR2 SVGIG (reference sequence). With 2 bases removed from V and 8 bases from J, the gap between germline ends came to 12 bases. The CDR3 is 13 residues long. CDR3 amino acids: CAWSPGSEEKLFF. As DNA, the CDR3 is TGTGCCTGGAGTCCCGGGTCGGAGGAAAAACTGTTTTTT.

Details on this clone: Other nucleotide sequences from this sample produce the same CDR3. The chain couples TRBV10-3 to TRBJ1-4; the match to TRBD1 covers 7 bases. The V and J ends lost 6 bases and 3 bases, in that order; junction bases with no gene match: 1. In germline, CDR1 is ENHRY, CDR2 SYGVKD. This CDR3 region has 13 residues. The CDR3 protein is CAIRDRANEKLFF. The CDR3 DNA sequence: TGTGCCATCAGAGACAGGGCTAATGAAAAACTGTTTTTT.

In its sample, this clone was seen a few times. The chain is built from TRBV23-1 and TRBJ2-7, with 8 bases aligning to TRBD2. TRBV23-1 is identified as an open reading frame with a role that is uncertain. This CDR3 spans 18 amino acids. After removal of 7 bases from V and 2 bases from J, the junction contained 19 bases not matched to a gene. The CDR3 DNA reads as TGCGCCAGCACCCTAAGGGGACCAAGGACTAGCCGACCCTACGAGCAGTACTTC. Translated: CASTLRGPRTSRPYEQYF.

The gene calls are TRBV15 and TRBJ1-5; maybe TRBD1 (6 bases). Deletions cut 4 bases from V and 0 bases from J, with 10 bases between. Germline CDR1 and CDR2: LNHNV and YYDKDF (reference sequence). This CDR3 is built from 15 residues. DNA for the CDR3: TGTGCCACCAGCACCAGGGGCTATAGCAATCAGCCCCAGCATTTT. This translates into CATSTRGYSNQPQHF.

The chain uses TRBV7-3 and TRBJ2-2; 9 bases line up with TRBD2. The CDR3 spans 16 residues. Germline CDR1 and CDR2: SGHTA and FQGTGA. The V segment lost 2 bases and the J segment 3 bases; nucleotides outside the gene matches: 4. The CDR3 spells CASSLLGGRDTGELFF. The CDR3 nucleotides read TGTGCCAGCAGCTTACTAGGCGGGAGGGACACCGGGGAGCTGTTTTTT.

The CDR3 region has the DNA TGCGCCAGCAGCTTTACAGGGTGGAACACTGAAGCTTTCTTT. Its translation is CASSFTGWNTEAFF. This chain joins TRBV5-1 and TRBJ1-1, with D possibly TRBD1 on 6 matching bases. Germline V gene lookup returns CDR1 SGHRS and CDR2 YFSETQ. This CDR3 spans 14 amino acids. V was shortened by 2 bases and J by 1 base, with 9 bases between the two germline ends.

CDR3 coding DNA: TGTGCCATCTGTAGCGGGGGCAACGATGAGCAGTTCTTC. Encoded protein: CAICSGGNDEQFF. The V gene is TRBV10-3, the J gene TRBJ2-1, with TRBD2 identical over 9 bases. The germline gives CDR1 ENHRY, CDR2 SYGVKD. V was clipped by 8 bases and J by 8 bases; unmatched bases: 7. The CDR3 runs 13 residues.

The chain is built from TRBV4-1 and TRBJ1-2; 9 bases agree with TRBD1. After removal of 4 bases from V and 4 bases from J, the junction contained 7 bases not matched to a gene. CDR3 length: 15 amino acids. Germline CDR1 and CDR2: MGHRA and YSYEKL. The CDR3 nucleotides read TGCGCCAGCAGCCTAGGGACAGGGCCGACCTATGGCTACACCTTC. Translating it yields CASSLGTGPTYGYTF.

The V and J genes are TRBV5-4 and TRBJ1-3, with D possibly being TRBD1 (5 bases). The germline V gene has CDR1 SGHNT and CDR2 YYREEE (reference sequence). CDR3 length equals 13 residues. Between the trimmed V and J ends, which lost 3 bases and 6 bases, there was a span of 10 bases. The CDR3 DNA is TGTGCCAGCAGCTCGGGGGGAGAAAACACCATATATTTT. This sequence encodes CASSSGGENTIYF.

The J gene is TRBJ2-7, the V gene TRBV4-1, with D maybe TRBD1 (7 bases). Germline CDR1 is MGHRA and CDR2 is YSYEKL. This CDR3 spans 16 amino acids. Trimming cost V 3 bases and J 2 bases, with 17 bases left between them. Here the CDR3 reads CASSQGRDSQPYEQYF. The CDR3 nucleotides read TGCGCCAGCAGCCAGGGGCGGGACAGTCAACCCTACGAGCAGTACTTC.

The rearrangement joins TRBV7-3 to TRBJ2-3; 14 nucleotides line up with TRBD2. With 5 bases clipped from V and 6 bases from J, the junction kept 10 bases outside the gene matches. Germline loops: CDR1 SGHTA, CDR2 FQGTGA. This CDR3 spans 17 amino acids. The CDR3, as DNA: TGTGCCAGCAGCCCAGAGGGACTAGCGGGAGAAGTGGATACGCAGTATTTT. It specifies CASSPEGLAGEVDTQYF.

The CDR3 loop reads CASSPPPGVSALHF. The CDR3 nucleotides are TGTGCCAGCAGTCCCCCCCCCGGGGTTTCGGCCCTCCACTTT. The chain employs TRBV28 and TRBJ1-6; D ambiguous. The V gene lost 5 bases and the J gene lost 14 bases, with 19 bases spanning the gap. This CDR3 is built from 14 residues. Per the germline V gene, CDR1 is MDHEN and CDR2 is SYDVKM.

This chain links TRBV28 with TRBJ2-5, with 8 bases aligning to TRBD2. This CDR3 contains 15 residues. The V segment lost 6 bases and the J segment 5 bases; nucleotides outside the gene matches: 11. Looked up from germline, CDR1 is MDHEN and CDR2 is SYDVKM. In DNA form, the CDR3 reads TGTGCCAGCAGCCCCCGGACTAGCTCTCCGGAGACCCAGTACTTC. Its protein is CASSPRTSSPETQYF.

This clone was counted a single time. This chain connects TRBV6-5 to TRBJ2-7, with TRBD1 matching over 10 bases. V shed 1 base and J 5 bases; nucleotides not matched to a gene: 2. The CDR3 totals 14 residues. Germline V gene sequence: CDR1 MNHEY, CDR2 SVGAGI. CDR3 residues: CASSYLGQGNEQYF. The DNA for the CDR3 is TGTGCCAGCAGTTACTTGGGACAGGGGAACGAGCAGTACTTC.

The CDR3 nucleotides are TGTGCCACCAGTGATTTCGGGGTCGGGGAGGGTTTTGTCCCGGTAGGCTATGGCTACACCTTC. It encodes CATSDFGVGEGFVPVGYGYTF. The chain has TRBV24-1 and TRBJ1-2, with D unclear. Germline values: CDR1 KGHDR, CDR2 SFDVKD. V gave up 1 base and J gave up 4 bases, with 30 bases separating them. This CDR3 contains 21 residues.

The chain combines TRBV10-2 with TRBJ1-1; D possibly corresponds to TRBD1 (5 bases). The germline V gene has CDR1 WSHSY and CDR2 SAAADI. The CDR3 is 16 residues long. The germline V and J ends were trimmed by 6 bases and 0 bases, with 17 bases remaining between them. This CDR3 is CASSSGTDDLNTEAFF. The CDR3 DNA sequence: TGCGCCAGCAGCTCCGGGACTGACGATTTGAACACTGAAGCTTTCTTT.

The gene calls are TRBV11-3 and TRBJ2-4, with 8 bases aligning to TRBD1. The germline gives CDR1 SGHNT, CDR2 YENEEA. The CDR3 totals 20 residues. J lost 0 bases, V lost 2 bases, and 15 bases had no gene match. For the CDR3, the DNA is TGTGCCAGCAGCTTATATGACAGGGGAGGATTGTCAATAGCCAAAAACATTCAGTACTTC. It encodes CASSLYDRGGLSIAKNIQYF.

This chain links TRBV5-6 with TRBJ2-1, with D possibly TRBD2 on 6 matching bases. The CDR3 is made up of 19 amino acids. Germline V gene data show CDR1 as SGHDT and CDR2 as YYEEEE. The V end was cut by 4 bases, the J end by 6 bases, with 29 bases between. The CDR3 spells CASSPLSFGPRGMGNEQFF. CDR3 DNA: TGTGCCAGCAGCCCATTATCTTTTGGCCCCCGCGGGATGGGCAATGAGCAGTTCTTC.

The rearrangement uses TRBV4-1 and TRBJ2-1; the match to TRBD2 covers 8 bases. V shed 1 base and J 12 bases; nucleotides not matched to a gene: 8. CDR1 MGHRA and CDR2 YSYEKL come from the germline V gene. This CDR3 is 14 amino acids long. The DNA of the CDR3 is TGCGCCAGCAGCCAAGGGCCGGGGGGGCCCGTGCAGTTCTTC. Translating it yields CASSQGPGGPVQFF.